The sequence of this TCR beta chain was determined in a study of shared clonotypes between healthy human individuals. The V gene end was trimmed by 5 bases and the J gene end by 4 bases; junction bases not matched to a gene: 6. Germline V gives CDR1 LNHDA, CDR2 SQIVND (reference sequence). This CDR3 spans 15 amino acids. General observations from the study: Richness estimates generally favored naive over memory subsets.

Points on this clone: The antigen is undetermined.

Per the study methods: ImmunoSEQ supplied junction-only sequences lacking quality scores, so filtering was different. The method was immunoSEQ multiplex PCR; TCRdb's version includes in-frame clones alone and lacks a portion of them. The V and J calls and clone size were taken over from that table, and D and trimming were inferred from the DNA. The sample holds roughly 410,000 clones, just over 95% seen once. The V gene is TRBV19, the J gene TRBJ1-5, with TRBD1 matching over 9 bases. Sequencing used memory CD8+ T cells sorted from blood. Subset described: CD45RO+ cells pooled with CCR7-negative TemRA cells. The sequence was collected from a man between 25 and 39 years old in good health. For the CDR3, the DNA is TGTGCCAGTAGTGACGGGACAGGGTATAATCAGCCCCAGCATTTT. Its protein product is CASSDGTGYNQPQHF.